This TCR beta chain was identified in a study of CD8 T cells in Susac syndrome. The RNA input was about 0.5 to 1 ug, and it was reverse transcribed with random hexamers. The CDR3 of TCR beta was amplified by immunoSEQ multiplex PCR across 54 Vbeta and 13 Jbeta. TCRdb fed the immunoSEQ multiplex PCR reads into MiXCR, producing one record per CDR3 protein. The sample comprises a few hundred thousand distinct CDR3 sequences, 95% of which are singletons, and 0.08% to 0.095% rests with the top ten. The multiple sclerosis control cohort comprised treatment-naive individuals presenting with stable or active relapsing-remitting disease. This CDR3 is 12 amino acids long. Trimming removed 6 bases from V and 5 bases from J, with 9 bases in between. Germline V CDR1 and CDR2: LGHNT, FRNRAP.

The clonotype was recovered from a human donor with multiple sclerosis. This chain links TRBV12-5 with TRBJ2-3, with no clear D. Sequenced: CD4+ T cells from PBMCs. The chain's CDR3 is CASGLFGDTQYF. DNA of the CDR3: TGTGCTAGTGGCTTATTCGGAGATACGCAGTATTTT.